The 21 T cell receptor beta chains below were found in one sample sequenced in a study of human T cells and chemical hapten exposure. TCRdb independently ran MiXCR on the RACE reads; one entry per CDR3 protein. This sample has over 300,000 distinct CDR3 sequences; approximately 5.1% occur once, and the top ten carry roughly 2.6%. Sample time point: pre-sensitization, week 0. Indicated treatment: therapeutic diphenylcyclopropenone sensitization with weekly scalp DPC. This material consisted of whole blood, taken in connection with sensitization to the hapten diphenylcyclopropenone (DPC). Source of these receptors: a woman in her forties or fifties with alopecia areata. Some clones in this sample may be carry-over from other donors' samples.

This clonotype was recorded at least ten times. This sequence joins TRBV12-3 or TRBV12-4 and TRBJ2-1; 8 positions match TRBD2. This CDR3 is built from 15 residues. Trimming at V came to 6 bases and at J to 7 bases, leaving 11 bases not matched to a gene. This chain's CDR3 is CASSPLREGRNEQFF. The CDR3, as DNA: TGTGCCAGCAGCCCCCTTCGGGAGGGCCGGAATGAGCAGTTCTTC.

This clonotype has a count of ten or more. The chain links TRBV9 to TRBJ2-3; D may be TRBD2 (5 bases). The CDR3 spans 13 residues. CDR1 SGDLS and CDR2 YYNGEE come from the germline V gene. With 3 bases removed from V and 10 bases from J, the gap between germline ends came to 15 bases. Here the CDR3 DNA reads TGTGCCAGCAGCGCCCCGGGGTCCTGGTCGCAGTATTTT. Protein product: CASSAPGSWSQYF.

This clonotype was recorded many times. The rearrangement uses TRBV11-2 and TRBJ2-7; 7 bases line up with TRBD1. This CDR3 spans 15 amino acids. Trimming removed 4 bases from V and 3 bases from J; junction bases left unmatched: 9. Germline loops: CDR1 SGHAT, CDR2 FQNNGV. The CDR3 DNA is TGTGCCAGCAGCTCCCAGGGGGTCGGTGACTACGAGCAGTACTTC. Its translation: CASSSQGVGDYEQYF.

This clonotype was seen many times. The chain couples TRBV6-1 to TRBJ2-4; D call uncertain. CDR3 size: 14 residues. V dropped 6 bases and J dropped 0 bases, with 9 bases sitting between them. Looked up from germline, CDR1 is MNHNS and CDR2 is SASEGT. CDR3 amino acids: CASSLELAKNIQYF. CDR3 coding DNA: TGTGCCAGCAGCCTAGAACTAGCCAAAAACATTCAGTACTTC.

This clonotype appeared a few times. This chain uses TRBV25-1 with TRBJ1-2; D possibly corresponds to TRBD1 (5 bases). This CDR3 has 15 residues. Germline V gene data show CDR1 as MGHDK and CDR2 as SYGVNS. V was pared by 1 base and J by 4 bases, with 13 bases between. CDR3 sequence reads: CASSEWEGEAYGYTF. As DNA, the CDR3 is TGTGCCAGCAGTGAATGGGAAGGGGAGGCCTATGGCTACACCTTC.

This clonotype was recorded a few times. An end of the junction does not agree with germline; a read error may underlie this. The chain joins TRBV12-5 to TRBJ1-1; TRBD1 might be the D (5 bases). The CDR3 runs 15 residues. Germline V gene lookup returns CDR1 LGHNT and CDR2 FRNRAP. CDR3 DNA: TGTGCTAGTGGCTTGGGACTTACCGAGAACACTGAAGCTTTCTTT. Translating it yields CASGLGLTENTEAFF.

The chain recombines TRBV5-6 with TRBJ2-5; D remains ambiguous. The CDR3 is 14 amino acids. Germline-derived CDR1 and CDR2 are SGHDT and YYEEEE. Trimming cost V 0 bases and J 5 bases, with 11 bases left between them. The CDR3 spells CASSLAGLVETQYF. The CDR3 nucleotides read TGTGCCAGCAGCTTGGCCGGGCTGGTTGAGACCCAGTACTTC.

The chain joins TRBV3-1 to TRBJ1-6; the D is unclear. CDR1 is LGHDT and CDR2 is YNNKEL in the germline V gene (reference sequence). The CDR3 is made up of 12 amino acids. The V gene lost 3 bases and the J gene lost 12 bases, with 9 bases spanning the gap. DNA for the CDR3: TGTGCCAGCAGCCAGGTTGACGTACCCCTCCACTTT. Translation gives CASSQVDVPLHF. Full variable domain (missing parts from reference TRBV3-1 and TRBJ1-6): DTAVSQTPKYLVTQMGNDKSIKCEQNLGHDTMYWYKQDSKKFLKIMFSYNNKELIINETVPNRFSPKSPDKAHLNLHINSLELGDSAVYFCASSQVDVPLHFGNGTRLTVT.

With respect to this clonotype: Being one base from a much bigger clone, this may be a read error. The rearrangement uses TRBV29-1 and TRBJ2-1, with unresolved D. V was shortened by 0 bases and J by 14 bases, with 8 bases between the two germline ends. The germline gives CDR1 SQVTM, CDR2 ANQGSEA. The CDR3 runs 10 residues. The CDR3 DNA reads as TGCAGCGTTGAAGAAGGTCAGAAGTTCTTC. Its translation: CSVEEGQKFF.

This clonotype appeared many times. This chain links TRBV5-4 with TRBJ2-1; 10 positions match TRBD2. From germline, CDR1 is SGHNT and CDR2 YYREEE (reference sequence). The V and J ends lost 1 base and 10 bases, in that order; junction bases with no gene match: 8. There are 15 residues in the CDR3. The CDR3 reads CASSLWLAGVQEQFF. In DNA form, the CDR3 reads TGTGCCAGCAGCTTGTGGCTAGCGGGAGTTCAGGAGCAGTTCTTC.

The CDR3 DNA sequence: TGCGCCAGCAGCTCCCTATCTCAGAGGGGAGGGAAGTATGGCTACACCTTC. Its protein product is CASSSLSQRGGKYGYTF. J is TRBJ1-2 and V is TRBV5-1, with D maybe TRBD1 (5 bases). This CDR3 contains 17 residues. V lost 3 bases and J 5 bases, leaving 23 bases between the germline ends. CDR1 and CDR2 (germline): SGHRS, YFSETQ.

This clonotype was detected ten times or more. The chain employs TRBV9 and TRBJ2-1, with 7 bases fitting TRBD2. This CDR3 spans 15 amino acids. Germline lookup yields CDR1 SGDLS and CDR2 YYNGEE. The V segment lost 0 bases and the J segment 7 bases; nucleotides outside the gene matches: 7. The CDR3 sequence: CASSVASSGFNEQFF. The CDR3 DNA follows: TGTGCCAGCAGCGTAGCGAGTAGCGGGTTTAATGAGCAGTTCTTC.

This rearrangement joins TRBV4-3 to TRBJ1-4, with 8 bases matching TRBD1. The junction had 3 bases not matched to a gene; V was cut back by 4 bases and J by 2 bases. Germline values: CDR1 LGHNA, CDR2 YSLEER. The CDR3 length is 15 residues. The DNA of the CDR3 is TGCGCCAGCAGCCGATACAGGGGGACTAATGAAAAACTGTTTTTT. Translation gives CASSRYRGTNEKLFF.

This chain connects TRBV5-1 to TRBJ1-1, with D uncertain. Between the trimmed V and J ends, which lost 8 bases and 4 bases, there was a span of 27 bases. The CDR3 spans 17 residues. Germline lookup yields CDR1 SGHRS and CDR2 YFSETQ. The CDR3 coding sequence is TGCGCCAGATCCCCGAGCCTTTGCCTGGCGGGTGGCACTGAAGCTTTCTTT. This gives the protein CARSPSLCLAGGTEAFF.

The gene calls are TRBV20-1 and TRBJ2-3; 8 positions agree with TRBD2. Per the germline V gene, CDR1 is DFQATT and CDR2 is SNEGSKA (reference sequence). This CDR3 comprises 17 residues. Trimming at V came to 0 bases and at J to 0 bases, leaving 8 bases not matched to a gene. The CDR3 DNA reads as TGCAGTGCTAGAGATCGGATAGCGGGGAGTAGCACAGATACGCAGTATTTT. It codes for CSARDRIAGSSTDTQYF.

This clonotype occurred many times. J is TRBJ1-6 and V is TRBV5-3, with D possibly matching TRBD1 (5 bases). TRBV5-3 is recorded as an ORF, its role being uncertain. The CDR3 covers 15 residues. The V end was cut by 4 bases, the J end by 8 bases, with 16 bases between. The DNA for the CDR3 is TGTGCCAGAAGCGGGCAGTACGGGGACCATTCACCCCTCCACTTT. Translated: CARSGQYGDHSPLHF.

This clonotype was observed at least ten times. This chain links TRBV7-2 with TRBJ2-7; tentative D call: TRBD2 (5 bases). V shed 5 bases and J shed 7 bases, with 18 bases lying between them. The CDR3 has 14 residues. The V gene's germline CDR1 is SGHTA and CDR2 FQGNSA. This chain's CDR3 is CASSPGPPGVEQYF. The DNA of the CDR3 is TGTGCCAGCAGCCCCGGACCGCCCGGGGTGGAGCAGTACTTC. The whole variable domain, remainder taken from reference TRBV7-2 and TRBJ2-7, is GAGVSQSPSNKVTEKGKDVELRCDPISGHTALYWYRQSLGQGLEFLIYFQGNSAPDKSGLPSDRFSAERTGGSVSTLTIQRTQQEDSAVYLCASSPGPPGVEQYFGPGTRLTVT.

This clonotype has just a few counts. The rearrangement joins TRBV7-9 to TRBJ1-4, with D possibly matching TRBD1 (5 bases). The CDR3 runs 14 residues. Trimming cost V 2 bases and J 4 bases, with 8 bases left between them. CDR1 is SEHNR and CDR2 is FQNEAQ in the germline V gene (reference sequence). The CDR3 nucleotides are TGTGCCAGCAGCTTACCCCAGGGTAATGAAAAACTGTTTTTT. Its translation is CASSLPQGNEKLFF.

This clonotype was detected many times. The genes are TRBV2 and TRBJ2-1; TRBD2 matches at 12 bases. V lost 5 bases and J lost 6; bases outside the gene matches: 5. In germline, CDR1 is SNHLY, CDR2 FYNNEI. The CDR3 sequence is 15 residues long. CDR3 sequence reads: CASSLLAGGPNEQFF. The CDR3 region has the DNA TGTGCCAGCAGTTTACTAGCGGGGGGCCCCAATGAGCAGTTCTTC.

This clonotype was recorded many times. V and J are TRBV4-3 and TRBJ1-1; D might be TRBD1 (5 bases). CDR3 length: 14 residues. Trimming took off 0 bases at V and 3 bases at J, with 8 bases between the two ends. Germline lookup yields CDR1 LGHNA and CDR2 YSLEER. CDR3 nucleotides: TGCGCCAGCAGCCAAGATCGGGGCTACACTGAAGCTTTCTTT. Residues: CASSQDRGYTEAFF.

Concerning this clonotype itself: A much larger clonotype is one base distant, so this may be a read error. The V call is TRBV28, the J call TRBJ1-1; D is unclear. Germline V CDR1 and CDR2: MDHEN, SYDVKM. Trimming left V 6 bases short and J 2 bases short, with 4 bases between. This CDR3 comprises 11 residues. The CDR3 sequence is CASRSNTEAFF. CDR3 DNA sequence: TGTGCCAGCAGAAGCAACACTGAAGCTTTCTTT.